A single sample gave rise to the 18 T cell receptor beta chains below, sequenced in a study of spatial heterogeneity in lung cancer. From the 5' RACE reads, TCRdb called clonotypes with MiXCR, one entry per CDR3 protein. The repertoire consists of under 75,000 distinct CDR3 sequences, with 7.5% to 8.5% occurring once and the leading ten covering around 15%. Indicated time point: sample taken at primary tumor resection. Unsorted tumor, nontumor lung tissue or cryopreserved PBMC supplied the whole RNA. Sequencing was performed on PBMCs, taken at surgery. These receptors all stem from a female donor with early-stage non-small cell lung cancer.

This chain joins TRBV3-1 and TRBJ2-7, with 11 nucleotides matching TRBD2. Germline assignment: CDR1 LGHDT and CDR2 YNNKEL (reference sequence). V shed 8 bases, J shed 3 bases, and the junction held 3 bases outside the gene matches. This CDR3 comprises 13 residues. The CDR3 nucleotides read TGTGCCAGCTCTGGACTAGCGGGCTACGAGCAGTACTTC. Its protein is CASSGLAGYEQYF.

The genes are TRBV12-3 or TRBV12-4 and TRBJ2-7, with D tentatively TRBD2 (6 bases). Trimming left V 8 bases short and J 3 bases short, with 17 bases between. The CDR3 spans 14 residues. The chain's CDR3 is CASRTGSSVYEQYF. CDR3 in DNA: TGTGCCAGCCGCACGGGGTCTAGCGTCTACGAGCAGTACTTC.

This clonotype was detected only a few times. This chain joins TRBV29-1 and TRBJ1-1; 7 positions match TRBD1. With V trimmed by 4 bases and J by 0 bases, 5 bases remained unmatched. The CDR3 totals 14 residues. Germline lookup yields CDR1 SQVTM and CDR2 ANQGSEA. The CDR3: CSVGQGGLNTEAFF. In nucleotides, the CDR3 is TGCAGCGTTGGGCAGGGGGGCTTGAACACTGAAGCTTTCTTT.

This clonotype was recorded many times. In DNA form, the CDR3 reads TGTGCCAGCGGACCTGGGGCACCCCTCCACTTT. Translating it yields CASGPGAPLHF. The chain recombines TRBV6-6 with TRBJ1-6; D not resolved. The CDR3 has 11 residues. Per the germline V gene, CDR1 is MNHNY and CDR2 is SVGAGI (reference sequence). Trimming removed 8 bases at V and 11 bases at J, with 10 bases between.

In this sample, this clonotype turned up many times. The chain carries TRBV6-5 and TRBJ2-7; D unresolved. The CDR3 is 14 residues long. Germline assignment: CDR1 MNHEY and CDR2 SVGAGI. The V end was cut by 5 bases, the J end by 6 bases, with 17 bases between. CDR3 coding DNA: TGTGCCAGCAGTGCGACCTTTGGCAGGCTCGAGCAGTACGTC. Its translation: CASSATFGRLEQYV.

This clonotype turned up a few times. The chain combines TRBV5-1 with TRBJ2-3; tentative D call: TRBD2 (5 bases). Germline V gives CDR1 SGHRS, CDR2 YFSETQ. This CDR3 has 14 amino acids. With 2 bases removed from V and 5 bases from J, the gap between germline ends came to 12 bases. Here the CDR3 reads CASSFPGERDTQYF. The CDR3 nucleotides are TGCGCCAGCAGCTTCCCCGGGGAGAGAGATACGCAGTATTTT.

This clonotype was detected many times. This CDR3 is CASRRGSGIVETQYF. As DNA, the CDR3 is TGTGCCAGCAGGCGGGGGTCGGGTATCGTAGAGACCCAGTACTTC. The V call is TRBV2, the J call TRBJ2-5; 7 nucleotides agree with TRBD2. V lost 6 bases, J lost 4 bases, and 11 bases stayed unmatched. Germline V CDR1 and CDR2: SNHLY, FYNNEI. The CDR3 length is 15 residues.

This chain connects TRBV24-1 to TRBJ2-1, with TRBD2 matching 10 bases. Germline assignment: CDR1 KGHDR and CDR2 SFDVKD. Trimming cost V 9 bases and J 6 bases; bases outside gene matches: 4. This CDR3 has 13 amino acids. The CDR3 here is CATEREGTNEQFF. CDR3 in DNA: TGTGCCACCGAGCGGGAGGGAACCAATGAGCAGTTCTTC.

This clonotype has only a few counts. The genes are TRBV14 and TRBJ1-4, with 7 bases identical to TRBD1. Trimming at V came to 4 bases and at J to 4 bases, leaving 3 bases not matched to a gene. Germline V gene lookup returns CDR1 SGHDN and CDR2 FVKESK. The CDR3 runs to 14 residues. DNA of the CDR3: TGTGCCAGCAGCCGGGGGACAGTTAATGAAAAACTGTTTTTT. It codes for CASSRGTVNEKLFF.

CDR3 sequence: CSATALTGGRNIQYF. DNA of the CDR3: TGCAGTGCTACGGCCCTTACAGGGGGCAGGAACATTCAGTACTTC. This sequence joins TRBV20-1 and TRBJ2-4; 9 nucleotides align to TRBD1. V lost 4 bases to trimming and J lost 7 bases; unmatched junction nucleotides: 11. This CDR3 is 15 amino acids long. The germline V gene has CDR1 DFQATT and CDR2 SNEGSKA (reference sequence).

This clonotype was observed a few times. The rearrangement uses TRBV12-3 or TRBV12-4 and TRBJ2-1; 10 bases are a match to TRBD2. The CDR3 is made up of 16 amino acids. V lost 8 bases, J lost 4 bases, and 11 bases stayed unmatched. DNA of the CDR3: TGTGCCAGCCTGATTATAGCGGGAGGCCAGTACAATGAGCAGTTCTTC. Translating gives CASLIIAGGQYNEQFF.

This clonotype was observed a handful of times. The rearrangement uses TRBV20-1 and TRBJ1-4; possibly TRBD1 for D (5 bases). The germline CDR1 and CDR2 sequences are DFQATT and SNEGSKA (reference sequence). Trimming shortened V by 4 bases and J by 4 bases, and 19 bases separated the two germline ends. The CDR3 has 16 residues. The CDR3 protein is CSANPPTAGGNEKLFF. For the CDR3, the DNA is TGCAGTGCTAATCCCCCGACCGCGGGGGGTAATGAAAAACTGTTTTTT.

The chain combines TRBV4-2 with TRBJ1-1, with D maybe TRBD1 (6 bases). Germline values: CDR1 LGHNA, CDR2 YNFKEQ. V was cut by 0 bases and J by 4 bases, with 9 bases left in between. The CDR3 extends over 14 amino acids. The CDR3 is CASSQDRGSTEAFF. The DNA of the CDR3 is TGTGCCAGCAGCCAAGATAGGGGGAGCACTGAAGCTTTCTTT.

This clonotype appeared many times. The CDR3 DNA reads TGCGCCAGCAGCCCCATCCGGACTAGCGGGGTGGGGAGCACAGATACGCAGTATTTT. It translates to CASSPIRTSGVGSTDTQYF. V gene TRBV5-1 combines with J gene TRBJ2-3; 12 positions agree with TRBD2. The CDR3 totals 19 residues. Germline V gives CDR1 SGHRS, CDR2 YFSETQ. With 4 bases clipped from V and 0 bases from J, the junction kept 12 bases outside the gene matches.

In this sample, this clonotype turned up a few times. This rearrangement joins TRBV28 to TRBJ1-6; 8 bases align to TRBD1. CDR1 and CDR2 from the germline V gene are MDHEN and SYDVKM. V dropped 8 bases and J dropped 4; count of bases not matched to a gene: 7. The CDR3 has 15 amino acids. The chain's CDR3 is CASREQGGYNSPLHF. The CDR3 DNA reads as TGTGCCAGCCGAGAACAGGGGGGGTATAATTCACCCCTCCACTTT.

This clonotype was counted at least ten times. The rearrangement uses TRBV5-6 and TRBJ1-2; no clear D. V gave up 0 bases and J gave up 0 bases, with 9 bases separating them. This CDR3 spans 15 amino acids. CDR1 is SGHDT and CDR2 is YYEEEE in the germline V gene. The chain's CDR3 is CASSLVPGTNYGYTF. The DNA for the CDR3 is TGTGCCAGCAGCTTGGTGCCAGGTACTAACTATGGCTACACCTTC. Drawing the rest from reference TRBV5-6 and TRBJ1-2, the complete variable domain is DAGVTQSPTHLIKTRGQQVTLRCSPKSGHDTVSWYQQALGQGPQFIFQYYEEEERQRGNFPDRFSGHQFPNYSSELNVNALLLGDSALYLCASSLVPGTNYGYTFGSGTRLTVV.

This clonotype was recorded many times. This sequence joins TRBV6-6 and TRBJ1-1, with TRBD1 matching 8 bases. Germline CDR1 and CDR2: MNHNY and SVGAGI (reference sequence). The CDR3 is made up of 15 amino acids. V was clipped by 4 bases and J by 0 bases; unmatched bases: 4. CDR3 sequence: CASSSYRGMNTEAFF. The CDR3 DNA follows: TGTGCCAGCAGTTCGTACAGGGGGATGAACACTGAAGCTTTCTTT.

In this sample, this clonotype turned up many times. V gene TRBV20-1 combines with J gene TRBJ1-6; TRBD1 matches at 9 bases. V trimming: 3 bases; J trimming: 9 bases; junction bases outside the gene matches: 9. CDR1 and CDR2 from the germline V gene are DFQATT and SNEGSKA (reference sequence). The CDR3 is 15 amino acids. In DNA form, the CDR3 reads TGCAGTGCTAGCCCCCCCGGGACAGGGTTTTCACCCCTCCACTTT. Its translation is CSASPPGTGFSPLHF.